The 17 T cell receptor beta chains listed next were all sequenced from one sample in a study of cytomegalovirus exposure and HLA in healthy donors. Primers: 60 Vbeta forward and 13 Jbeta reverse. The method was immunoSEQ multiplex PCR; TCRdb's version includes in-frame clones alone and lacks a portion of them. The repertoire includes more than 95,000 clones, under 85% of them detected once, and approximately 14% sits in the top ten. The sample was PBMCs. The receptors were sampled from a woman in her 70s in good health and CMV-seropositive.

The chain uses TRBV28 and TRBJ2-1; 9 bases fit TRBD2. CDR1 is MDHEN and CDR2 is SYDVKM in the germline V gene. The CDR3 has 13 residues. Trimming cost V 8 bases and J 4 bases; bases outside gene matches: 3. The CDR3 protein is CASEAGGYNEQFF. The CDR3 DNA sequence: TGTGCCAGCGAGGCGGGGGGGTACAATGAGCAGTTCTTC.

The CDR3 spells CASSFYWALAGGNTDTQYF. The DNA for the CDR3 is TGTGCCAGCAGCTTCTATTGGGCGTTAGCGGGAGGAAACACAGATACGCAGTATTTT. The chain uses TRBV5-6 and TRBJ2-3; 10 bases align to TRBD2. This CDR3 contains 19 residues. V trimming: 2 bases; J trimming: 2 bases; junction bases outside the gene matches: 14. The germline CDR1 and CDR2 sequences are SGHDT and YYEEEE.

The J gene is TRBJ2-6, the V gene TRBV11-1, with D tentatively TRBD2 (5 bases). Trimming removed 5 bases at V and 0 bases at J, with 14 bases between. Germline V gene sequence: CDR1 SGHAT, CDR2 FQDESV (reference sequence). The CDR3 extends over 17 amino acids. The CDR3 here is CASSRPLGSSGANVLTF. The CDR3 DNA follows: TGTGCCAGCAGCCGCCCCCTGGGGAGCTCTGGGGCCAACGTCCTGACTTTC.

This chain links TRBV6-6 with TRBJ1-1; 7 bases map to TRBD1. The CDR3 runs 15 residues. J gave up 3 bases and V 2 bases, and 6 bases lay outside the gene matches. Germline CDR1 MNHNY, CDR2 SVGAGI (reference sequence). DNA for the CDR3: TGTGCCAGCAGTTACGGCCGGACAGGTTACACTGAAGCTTTCTTT. It encodes CASSYGRTGYTEAFF.

The chain combines TRBV2 with TRBJ1-5; 11 bases are a match to TRBD1. V trimming: 8 bases; J trimming: 7 bases; junction bases outside the gene matches: 4. CDR1 is SNHLY and CDR2 is FYNNEI in the germline V gene. The CDR3 loop spans 13 amino acids. The CDR3 loop is CASADRGHQPQHF. CDR3 nucleotides: TGTGCCAGCGCGGACAGGGGGCACCAGCCCCAGCATTTT.

The rearrangement links TRBV5-5 to TRBJ1-6; possibly TRBD1 for D (5 bases). The length of the CDR3 is 14 residues. Between the trimmed V and J ends, which lost 1 base and 7 bases, there was a span of 9 bases. The germline V gene encodes CDR1 SGHKS and CDR2 YYEKEE (reference sequence). The CDR3 nucleotides read TGTGCCAGCAGCTTGCAGGGATCGAATTCACCCCTCCACTTT. Amino acids: CASSLQGSNSPLHF.

V is TRBV7-3 and J is TRBJ2-2; a possible D gene is TRBD1 (6 bases). CDR3 size: 16 residues. Germline-derived CDR1 and CDR2 are SGHTA and FQGTGA. V lost 1 base and J lost 0, with 9 bases in between. CDR3 coding DNA: TGTGCCAGCAGCTTAATAGGGGGACCGAACACCGGGGAGCTGTTTTTT. It specifies CASSLIGGPNTGELFF.

The rearrangement joins TRBV7-8 to TRBJ1-5, with 7 bases matching TRBD1. Per germline, CDR1 SGHVS and CDR2 FQNEAQ. V shed 5 bases, J shed 6 bases, and the junction held 10 bases outside the gene matches. This CDR3 has 15 amino acids. The CDR3 loop is CASSHTGEDSQPQHF. The DNA of the CDR3 is TGTGCCAGCAGCCATACAGGGGAGGACAGTCAGCCCCAGCATTTT.

This clone was seen a handful of times. The chain employs TRBV6-6 and TRBJ2-1; the D gene is possibly TRBD1 (7 bases). Germline V lookup: CDR1 MNHNY, CDR2 SVGAGI (reference sequence). The V gene lost 11 bases and the J gene lost 4 bases, with 18 bases spanning the gap. The CDR3 has 14 residues. CDR3 in amino acids: CAGAGTAGYNEQFF. In nucleotides, the CDR3 is TGTGCCGGAGCCGGGACAGCGGGTTACAATGAGCAGTTCTTC.

The genes are TRBV5-1 and TRBJ2-5; 8 nucleotides align to TRBD2. This CDR3 is 15 amino acids long. Per the germline V gene, CDR1 is SGHRS and CDR2 is YFSETQ. Trimming at V came to 0 bases and at J to 4 bases, leaving 5 bases not matched to a gene. CDR3 nucleotides: TGCGCCAGCAGCTTGGATCCGGGAGGGGCAGAGACCCAGTACTTC. Translated, it gives CASSLDPGGAETQYF.

V usage is TRBV11-2 and J usage is TRBJ2-3; 8 bases are a match to TRBD2. The trim removed 1 base at V and 4 bases at J, leaving 4 bases unmatched. Looked up from germline, CDR1 is SGHAT and CDR2 is FQNNGV. This CDR3 spans 15 amino acids. The CDR3 DNA is TGTGCCAGCAGCTTAGGCCCAGCGGGGGCAGATACGCAGTATTTT. Translating gives CASSLGPAGADTQYF.

This clone was seen more than once but under ten times. The chain uses TRBV5-1 and TRBJ1-2; TRBD1 might be the D (5 bases). CDR1 is SGHRS and CDR2 is YFSETQ in the germline V gene. The CDR3 has 15 residues. Trimming left V 0 bases short and J 3 bases short, with 12 bases between. As DNA, the CDR3 is TGCGCCAGCAGCTTGGCCGTAGGGGTGCACTATGGCTACACCTTC. Translating gives CASSLAVGVHYGYTF.

In its sample, this clone was seen once. The chain couples TRBV4-1 to TRBJ1-4, with 9 nucleotides matching TRBD1. Germline trimming cut 4 bases from V and 7 bases from J; bases unmatched to any gene: 4. The germline V gene has CDR1 MGHRA and CDR2 YSYEKL. The CDR3 has 14 residues. This chain's CDR3 is CASSRDRVVEKLFF. Written as DNA, the CDR3 is TGCGCCAGCAGCCGGGACAGGGTGGTTGAAAAACTGTTTTTT.

The chain combines TRBV10-3 with TRBJ2-1; 10 positions match TRBD2. The V gene's germline CDR1 is ENHRY and CDR2 SYGVKD. The V segment lost 11 bases and the J segment 10 bases; nucleotides outside the gene matches: 14. The CDR3 length is 14 residues. CDR3 amino acids: CAGGRTSGLGEQFF. In nucleotides, the CDR3 is TGTGCCGGGGGGAGGACTAGCGGACTAGGGGAGCAGTTCTTC.

The chain uses TRBV2 and TRBJ2-3; 9 nucleotides agree with TRBD2. The CDR3 spans 15 residues. Germline CDR1 SNHLY, CDR2 FYNNEI. V lost 3 bases and J lost 4; bases outside the gene matches: 5. CDR3 coding DNA: TGTGCCAGCAGTGATTTTGCGGGGGGGGCAGATACGCAGTATTTT. Amino acids: CASSDFAGGADTQYF.

The chain links TRBV27 to TRBJ1-1; D unclear. Germline CDR1 is MNHEY and CDR2 is SMNVEV (reference sequence). The CDR3 has 13 amino acids. V was cut by 4 bases and J by 7 bases, with 13 bases left in between. CDR3 amino acids: CASSSPVRLEAFF. The CDR3 DNA reads TGTGCCAGCAGTTCCCCCGTGAGGCTTGAAGCTTTCTTT.

The V call is TRBV6-5, the J call TRBJ2-3; D is perhaps TRBD1 (6 bases). Germline V gene data show CDR1 as MNHEY and CDR2 as SVGAGI. Between the trimmed V and J ends, which lost 4 bases and 0 bases, there was a span of 8 bases. The CDR3 consists of 14 residues. This CDR3 is CASSSGTSTDTQYF. As DNA, the CDR3 is TGTGCCAGCAGTTCCGGGACAAGCACAGATACGCAGTATTTT.